These 7 T cell receptor beta chains were sequenced from one sample in a study of CD8+CD57+ T cells in acquired aplastic anemia (dated by TCRdb to 2016 to 2019). Expansion of CD8+CD57+ cells had been shown by flow cytometry in the patients chosen for sequencing. Sequencer: Illumina HiSeq 2000. Genomic DNA served as template for TCR beta VDJ combination and CDR3 sequence profiling. Through fastp at Q25 and MiXCR, TCRdb rebuilt clones from the public reads, retaining in-frame beta chains. For every CDR3 protein sequence, its rows merge into one entry that carries the most common genes and DNA. The sample includes about 220,000 distinct CDR3 sequences, with roughly half observed a single time. Jointly, the top ten make up about 7.8% of the sample. Sequencing was performed on sorted CD4+, CD8+, or CD8+CD57+ T cells (not recorded which) from PBMCs. These receptors were collected from a human donor with aplastic anemia.

This chain connects TRBV25-1 to TRBJ2-3; the D is unclear. Germline CDR1 reads MGHDK; CDR2 reads SYGVNS. V was pared by 3 bases and J by 2 bases, with 9 bases between. The CDR3 is 14 residues long. The CDR3 loop reads CASSEPRTTDTQYF. The CDR3 nucleotides read TGTGCCAGCAGTGAGCCCCGTACCACAGATACGCAGTATTTT.

A remark on this clonotype: A single base separates this from a much larger clone, so it may be a read error. This chain connects TRBV4-1 to TRBJ2-2; tentatively, D is TRBD2 (5 bases). The CDR3 totals 10 residues. In germline, CDR1 is MGHRA, CDR2 YSYEKL. Here the CDR3 DNA reads TGCGCCAGCAGCCAAAGGGAGCCGTTTTTT. Encoded protein: CASSQREPFF.

This clonotype has a count of ten or more. This chain uses TRBV7-9 with TRBJ2-1; 8 bases align to TRBD2. Germline V gives CDR1 SEHNR, CDR2 FQNEAQ (reference sequence). The V and J ends lost 1 base and 10 bases, in that order; junction bases with no gene match: 9. The CDR3 totals 15 residues. The CDR3 sequence: CASSLVRGGFEEQFF. CDR3 in DNA: TGTGCCAGCAGCTTAGTTCGGGGGGGGTTCGAAGAGCAGTTCTTC.

As regards this clonotype: Because the CDR3 is missing its conserved closing phenylalanine or tryptophan, this is likely a read error. It is unclear where the CDR3 begins or ends on the DNA, so no DNA is shown, and the CDR3 is as TCRdb lists it. The chain links TRBV9 to TRBJ2-1; the D call TRBD2 from the table was never checked on the DNA. CDR1 is SGDLS, CDR2 YYNGEE, per germline. Both ends counted, the CDR3 spans 10 residues. Here the CDR3 reads CASSGLAGGT.

This chain links TRBV11-2 with TRBJ1-2, with a tentative D call TRBD1 (6 bases). Germline V gene lookup returns CDR1 SGHAT and CDR2 FQNNGV. V lost 3 bases to trimming and J lost 4 bases, with 9 bases between them. The CDR3 has 13 residues. The CDR3: CASSLGDIYGYTF. In nucleotides, the CDR3 is TGTGCCAGCAGCTTGGGGGACATCTATGGCTACACCTTC.

The DNA for the CDR3 is TGTGCCAGTCCTACGGGACAGGGAATCTACAATGAGCAGTTCTTC. This translates into CASPTGQGIYNEQFF. This chain uses TRBV7-2 with TRBJ2-1; 9 bases match TRBD1. After removal of 9 bases from V and 3 bases from J, the junction contained 9 bases not matched to a gene. The CDR3 sequence is 15 residues long. CDR1 is SGHTA, CDR2 FQGNSA, per germline.

This clonotype was seen a few times. The CDR3 DNA reads TGTGCCAGCACCAGGCTCGACACCGGGGAGCTGTTTTTT. Its protein product is CASTRLDTGELFF. This rearrangement joins TRBV2 to TRBJ2-2; no firm D call. This CDR3 is built from 13 residues. Trimming removed 7 bases from V and 3 bases from J, with 9 bases in between. The germline CDR1 and CDR2 sequences are SNHLY and FYNNEI.